This TCR beta chain was captured in a study of T-cell reconstitution after alpha-beta-depleted transplantation in children. Preparation of the TCRbeta library used unique molecular identifiers. TCRdb used MiXCR to reprocess the PCR reads, holding one entry per CDR3 protein. The sample has about 540,000 distinct CDR3 sequences, around 20% seen once. In germline, CDR1 is KGHSH, CDR2 LQKENI. This CDR3 is 15 amino acids long. The V end was cut by 3 bases, the J end by 2 bases, with 14 bases between. This clonotype was seen only a few times. This TCR was sampled from a human donor who donated a stem cell graft to a child with acute lymphoblastic leukemia. Sequenced material: PBMCs from the stem cell graft donor, taken from the stem cell graft. V usage is TRBV18 and J usage is TRBJ2-7; a weak D match, TRBD2 (5 bases). The CDR3 DNA sequence: TGTGCCAGCTCACCCGGACTTTCCCGGGCCTACGAGCAGTACTTC. Translation gives CASSPGLSRAYEQYF.